This T cell receptor beta chain appears in the sequencing data of a study of blood T cell repertoires in COVID-19. Overall study context: The United States, Italy and Spain provided the acute and convalescent COVID-19 samples. In each case, the material was cDNA or gDNA derived from T cells, B-cell-depleted T cells, or PBMCs.

CDR3 length equals 13 residues. Trimming took 2 bases from V and 4 from J, leaving 7 bases between them. In germline, CDR1 is SGHNT, CDR2 YENEEA. Per the original data handling: Cell counts per sample came from amplifying reference gene primers. Sequencing used immunoSEQ multiplex PCR; TCRdb keeps in-frame clones, though not all of them. The DNA gave D and trimming, while V, J and clone size come from that table. The sample includes 300,000 or so clones, 80% to 90% seen only once; the top ten take around 8%. Sequenced material: peripheral blood. V usage is TRBV11-3 and J usage is TRBJ2-3, with a possible D match to TRBD2 (5 bases). This TCR came from a woman aged 50 to 65 who had recovered from COVID-19. CDR3 coding DNA: TGTGCCAGCAGCTTACTAGCCCCAGATACGCAGTATTTT. Amino acid sequence: CASSLLAPDTQYF.